The 20 T cell receptor beta chains given below trace back to one sample, sequenced in a study of blood T cell repertoires in COVID-19 (TCRdb year 2020). Library method: the immunoSEQ multiplex PCR assay. TCRdb retrieved this table from immuneACCESS and kept in-frame rearrangements only. Not all clones are present; in checked studies, unresolved V genes account for under half, and no reason is known for the remainder. This sample comprises more than 200,000 clones, 65% to 90% of them detected only once. Around a tenth of the sample is in the top ten clones. Sequencing was done on a sample of peripheral blood. These receptors all stem from a man aged 50-59 years with COVID-19, enrolled during active disease.

In its sample, this clone was seen a few times. The rearrangement uses TRBV19 and TRBJ1-1; maybe TRBD1 (6 bases). Germline V gene sequence: CDR1 LNHDA, CDR2 SQIVND (reference sequence). V lost 3 bases, J lost 4 bases, and 12 bases lay in between. CDR3 length equals 14 residues. This chain's CDR3 is CASSIRGAVTEAFF. CDR3 DNA: TGTGCCAGTAGTATCCGGGGGGCTGTCACTGAAGCTTTCTTT.

Concerning this clone itself: Other DNA sequences in the same sample also yield this CDR3. V is TRBV6-5 and J is TRBJ2-7; 13 positions agree with TRBD2. Germline CDR1 MNHEY, CDR2 SVGAGI. Trimming at V came to 0 bases and at J to 4 bases, leaving 3 bases not matched to a gene. The length of the CDR3 is 16 residues. CDR3 in amino acids: CASSYSGLAGEYEQYF. CDR3 DNA: TGTGCCAGCAGTTACTCCGGACTAGCGGGAGAGTACGAGCAGTACTTC.

This clone was found once. This sequence joins TRBV12-5 and TRBJ1-1; perhaps TRBD1 as D (5 bases). The ends were cut back, 2 bases at V and 6 bases at J, with 10 bases in the middle. The CDR3 is made up of 13 amino acids. Looked up from germline, CDR1 is LGHNT and CDR2 is FRNRAP. DNA for the CDR3: TGTGCTAGTGGTTTGCCCGAACAGGCTGAAGCTTTCTTT. Its protein product is CASGLPEQAEAFF.

This clone was seen more than once but under ten times. The chain carries TRBV12-3 or TRBV12-4 and TRBJ1-2; tentatively, D is TRBD1 (5 bases). The CDR3 is made up of 13 amino acids. The V gene lost 3 bases and the J gene lost 4 bases, with 9 bases spanning the gap. The CDR3 DNA follows: TGTGCCAGCAGTTTCTCTAGGGGCTATGGCTACACCTTC. Its protein product is CASSFSRGYGYTF.

The chain carries TRBV5-4 and TRBJ1-2, with TRBD1 matching 12 bases. The CDR3 contains 15 residues. Trimming cost V 3 bases and J 7 bases; bases outside gene matches: 7. Per germline, CDR1 SGHNT and CDR2 YYREEE (reference sequence). This chain's CDR3 is CASSSGTGGASGYTF. CDR3 coding DNA: TGTGCCAGCAGCTCAGGGACAGGGGGCGCTTCTGGCTACACCTTC.

The chain has TRBV19 and TRBJ2-5; 9 nucleotides match TRBD1. The CDR3 is 15 amino acids. J gave up 5 bases and V 4 bases, and 8 bases lay outside the gene matches. Germline CDR1 LNHDA, CDR2 SQIVND (reference sequence). The CDR3 loop is CASSTRGQGDETQYF. As DNA, the CDR3 is TGTGCCAGTAGTACAAGGGGACAGGGAGATGAGACCCAGTACTTC.

This clone was observed a handful of times. The J gene is TRBJ1-6, the V gene TRBV11-2, with 9 nucleotides matching TRBD1. This CDR3 has 16 residues. V shed 2 bases, J shed 8 bases, and the junction held 7 bases outside the gene matches. Germline V lookup: CDR1 SGHAT, CDR2 FQNNGV. CDR3 sequence: CASSLLRTGGDSPLHF. In nucleotides, the CDR3 is TGTGCCAGCAGCTTACTCCGAACAGGGGGCGATTCACCCCTCCACTTT.

This clone was observed a few times. J is TRBJ1-3 and V is TRBV5-1; D is unresolved. The CDR3 contains 11 residues. Germline CDR1 and CDR2: SGHRS and YFSETQ. The V end was cut by 7 bases, the J end by 3 bases, with 5 bases between. CDR3 loop: CASGSGNTIYF. CDR3 nucleotides: TGCGCCAGCGGGAGTGGAAACACCATATATTTT.

The genes are TRBV27 and TRBJ1-1, with D possibly being TRBD1 (6 bases). The CDR3 runs 14 residues. Germline lookup yields CDR1 MNHEY and CDR2 SMNVEV (reference sequence). The V end lost 5 bases, the J end lost 3 bases, and 13 bases lay between the germline ends. DNA for the CDR3: TGTGCCAGCAGTCCGGGGGGCGGGTACACTGAAGCTTTCTTT. As protein: CASSPGGGYTEAFF.

This chain uses TRBV12-5 with TRBJ1-1, with 7 bases that match TRBD1. Germline values: CDR1 LGHNT, CDR2 FRNRAP. Trimming at V came to 1 base and at J to 11 bases, leaving 7 bases not matched to a gene. The CDR3 consists of 13 residues. In DNA form, the CDR3 reads TGTGCTAGTGGTTTGGGCCCGGGACAGATGGCTTTCTTT. Protein: CASGLGPGQMAFF. The whole variable domain, remainder taken from reference TRBV12-5 and TRBJ1-1, is DARVTQTPRHKVTEMGQEVTMRCQPILGHNTVFWYRQTMMQGLELLAYFRNRAPLDDSGMPKDRFSAEMPDATLATLKIQPSEPRDSAVYFCASGLGPGQMAFFGQGTRLTVV.

This chain connects TRBV11-2 to TRBJ2-1; D is ambiguous. The CDR3 is 14 residues long. The germline V and J ends were trimmed by 0 bases and 4 bases, with 7 bases remaining between them. The germline V gene has CDR1 SGHAT and CDR2 FQNNGV. The CDR3 reads CASSLEGKYNEQFF. The CDR3 nucleotides read TGTGCCAGCAGCTTAGAGGGCAAATACAATGAGCAGTTCTTC.

This chain uses TRBV10-3 with TRBJ1-1, with D uncertain. Germline loops: CDR1 ENHRY, CDR2 SYGVKD. V gave up 0 bases and J gave up 0 bases, with 14 bases separating them. This CDR3 comprises 17 residues. CDR3 sequence (DNA): TGTGCCATCAGTGAGTCGACCGGAGGGAACATGAACACTGAAGCTTTCTTT. Its protein product is CAISESTGGNMNTEAFF.

This clone was detected a few times. The V gene is TRBV7-9, the J gene TRBJ2-1; 12 bases align to TRBD2. Trimming cost V 3 bases and J 9 bases; bases outside gene matches: 6. The germline V gene has CDR1 SEHNR and CDR2 FQNEAQ (reference sequence). The length of the CDR3 is 15 residues. The DNA for the CDR3 is TGTGCCAGCAGCTTCAGACTAGCGGGAGTGGTTGAGCAGTTCTTC. Residues: CASSFRLAGVVEQFF.

The chain combines TRBV7-2 with TRBJ1-3, with unresolved D. V was shortened by 1 base and J by 2 bases, with 6 bases between the two germline ends. CDR1 and CDR2 from the germline V gene are SGHTA and FQGNSA. This CDR3 contains 14 residues. CDR3 region: CASSLGLAGNTIYF. In DNA, the CDR3 is TGTGCCAGCAGCTTAGGGCTGGCTGGAAACACCATATATTTT.

This rearrangement joins TRBV28 to TRBJ1-5; 7 bases line up with TRBD1. Germline loops: CDR1 MDHEN, CDR2 SYDVKM. Trimming at V came to 5 bases and at J to 3 bases, leaving 7 bases not matched to a gene. The CDR3 has 15 amino acids. CDR3 nucleotides: TGTGCCAGCAGTAGTCCGGACAGGTCCAATCAGCCCCAGCATTTT. Amino acids: CASSSPDRSNQPQHF. Together with reference TRBV28 and TRBJ1-5, the CDR3 gives the full variable domain: DVKVTQSSRYLVKRTGEKVFLECVQDMDHENMFWYRQDPGLGLRLIYFSYDVKMKEKGDIPEGYSVSREKKERFSLILESASTNQTSMYLCASSSPDRSNQPQHFGDGTRLSIL.

The rearrangement uses TRBV9 and TRBJ2-1, with 7 positions matching TRBD2. Germline CDR1 is SGDLS and CDR2 is YYNGEE. The CDR3 spans 19 residues. The V and J ends lost 1 base and 10 bases, in that order; junction bases with no gene match: 23. The CDR3: CASSVSPFGGRMDGREQFF. CDR3 in DNA: TGTGCCAGCAGCGTATCCCCCTTTGGCGGGAGAATGGACGGACGGGAGCAGTTCTTC.

This chain uses TRBV6-2 or TRBV6-3 with TRBJ2-1; TRBD2 matches at 9 bases. The germline CDR1 and CDR2 sequences are MNHEY and SVGEGT. The CDR3 is made up of 16 amino acids. V lost 6 bases, J lost 1 base, and 7 bases stayed unmatched. Here the CDR3 reads CASSPYTSGSYNEQFF. For the CDR3, the DNA is TGTGCCAGCAGCCCTTACACTAGCGGGTCCTACAATGAGCAGTTCTTC.

J is TRBJ1-5 and V is TRBV2; 9 positions agree with TRBD1. CDR1 is SNHLY and CDR2 is FYNNEI in the germline V gene. The CDR3 runs 16 residues. J lost 6 bases, V lost 1 base, and 7 bases had no gene match. CDR3 nucleotide sequence: TGTGCCAGCAGTGAAGTATGGGACAGGGCGGGTCAGCCCCAGCATTTT. Protein product: CASSEVWDRAGQPQHF.

The rearrangement joins TRBV27 to TRBJ1-3; D not resolved. CDR3 size: 14 residues. V lost 2 bases to trimming and J lost 3 bases, with 8 bases between them. The V gene's germline CDR1 is MNHEY and CDR2 SMNVEV (reference sequence). CDR3 sequence reads: CASSLRGHGNTIYF. The CDR3 nucleotides are TGTGCCAGCAGTTTACGAGGTCATGGAAACACCATATATTTT.

Many counts were recorded for this clone. The chain joins TRBV27 to TRBJ1-4; possible D gene TRBD1, 5 bases. The CDR3 consists of 15 residues. The germline CDR1 and CDR2 sequences are MNHEY and SMNVEV (reference sequence). The V end lost 6 bases, the J end lost 8 bases, and 19 bases lay between the germline ends. CDR3 protein: CASSHNTGQTEKLFF. The CDR3 coding sequence is TGTGCCAGCAGCCATAACACAGGTCAAACGGAAAAACTGTTTTTT.